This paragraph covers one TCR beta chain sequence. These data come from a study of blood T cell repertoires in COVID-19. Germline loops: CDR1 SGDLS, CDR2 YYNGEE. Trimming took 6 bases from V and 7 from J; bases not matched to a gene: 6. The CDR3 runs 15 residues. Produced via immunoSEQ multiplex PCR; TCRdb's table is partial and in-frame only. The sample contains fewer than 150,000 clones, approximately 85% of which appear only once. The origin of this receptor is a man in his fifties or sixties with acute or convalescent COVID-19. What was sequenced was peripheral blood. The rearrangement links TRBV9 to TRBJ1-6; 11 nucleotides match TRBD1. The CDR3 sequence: CASTGQGARNSPLHF. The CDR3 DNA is TGTGCCAGCACAGGACAGGGGGCACGGAATTCACCCCTCCACTTT.